This is a list of T cell receptor beta chains from one sample in a study of blood T cell repertoires in COVID-19. Clones were read by immunoSEQ multiplex PCR, and TCRdb kept only the in-frame ones, dropping some. The table shows roughly 250,000 clones, with approximately 91% occurring only once. The sequencing input was peripheral blood. These receptors originate from a woman under 40 with acute or convalescent COVID-19. Each CDR3 is given with its conserved first and last residue.

cdr3_aa: CASSPLGGVFDEQYF
j_call: TRBJ2-7
v_call: TRBV7-2

cdr3_aa: CASSFNRVSGSPLHF
j_call: TRBJ1-6
v_call: TRBV6-5

cdr3_aa: CASSVCGRGNVLGREEAKNIQYF
j_call: TRBJ2-4
v_call: TRBV9

cdr3_aa: CASSVGKLAASYEQYF
j_call: TRBJ2-7
v_call: TRBV9

cdr3_aa: CASSRRTGPQETQYF
j_call: TRBJ2-5
v_call: TRBV4-3

cdr3_aa: CASSDGGSSYEQYF
j_call: TRBJ2-7
v_call: TRBV10-2

cdr3_aa: CAIRSTGTGGLGTQYF
j_call: TRBJ2-5
v_call: TRBV10-3

cdr3_aa: CASSLGGSGGETQYF
j_call: TRBJ2-5
v_call: TRBV7-3

cdr3_aa: CASSPLQGFGLNYGYTF
j_call: TRBJ1-2
v_call: TRBV18

cdr3_aa: CASSYVAARSTEAFF
j_call: TRBJ1-1
v_call: TRBV6-5

cdr3_aa: CASRGRVEPQHF
j_call: TRBJ1-5
v_call: TRBV6-5

cdr3_aa: CASSQDKPRTTSGSSRETQYF
j_call: TRBJ2-5
v_call: TRBV4-2

cdr3_aa: CASSSDQNRGTGELFF
j_call: TRBJ2-2
v_call: TRBV6-6

cdr3_aa: CASSLCTGDSNQPQHF
j_call: TRBJ1-5
v_call: TRBV21-1

cdr3_aa: CASSLGGSGANVLTF
j_call: TRBJ2-6
v_call: TRBV28

cdr3_aa: CSVEFFGQTYEQYF
j_call: TRBJ2-7
v_call: TRBV29-1

cdr3_aa: CASRPDGSASNYGYTF
j_call: TRBJ1-2
v_call: TRBV6-4

cdr3_aa: CAWSGHRNFEQYF
j_call: TRBJ2-7
v_call: TRBV30

cdr3_aa: CASSSGIQRGYNEQFF
j_call: TRBJ2-1
v_call: TRBV7-2

cdr3_aa: CASRHNQETQYF
j_call: TRBJ2-5
v_call: TRBV5-1

cdr3_aa: CASKDEAGSSYEQYF
j_call: TRBJ2-7
v_call: TRBV6-5

cdr3_aa: CASSKDRTSYF
j_call: TRBJ2-5
v_call: TRBV5-6

cdr3_aa: CASSPRLADPPTDTQYF
j_call: TRBJ2-3
v_call: TRBV18

cdr3_aa: CASSLEQLSEAFF
j_call: TRBJ1-1
v_call: TRBV5-4

cdr3_aa: CASSMRVQVNTGELFF
j_call: TRBJ2-2
v_call: TRBV19

cdr3_aa: CASSYGDSPSWGYTF
j_call: TRBJ1-2
v_call: TRBV6-6

cdr3_aa: CASSNQGQGFNEQFF
j_call: TRBJ2-1
v_call: TRBV7-3

cdr3_aa: CASSQVASGSTGELFF
j_call: TRBJ2-2
v_call: TRBV4-2

cdr3_aa: CASSRTGGDEAFF
j_call: TRBJ1-1
v_call: TRBV12-3/TRBV12-4

cdr3_aa: CASSLKVSGGYEQYF
j_call: TRBJ2-7
v_call: TRBV7-4

cdr3_aa: CASSLGENSPLHF
j_call: TRBJ1-6
v_call: TRBV7-2

cdr3_aa: CASGLTGVGEQYF
j_call: TRBJ2-7
v_call: TRBV12-5

cdr3_aa: CASSMYSSTNEKLFF
j_call: TRBJ1-4
v_call: TRBV19

cdr3_aa: CASSFGTRDDEQFF
j_call: TRBJ2-1
v_call: TRBV5-6

cdr3_aa: CASRLREAQETQYF
j_call: TRBJ2-5
v_call: TRBV2

cdr3_aa: CASSHRDRGSPLHF
j_call: TRBJ1-6
v_call: TRBV5-6

cdr3_aa: CASNAGGDHSGNTIYF
j_call: TRBJ1-3
v_call: TRBV19

cdr3_aa: CASSSVRYEQYF
j_call: TRBJ2-7
v_call: TRBV5-6

cdr3_aa: CASSNSRTGDYEAFF
j_call: TRBJ1-1
v_call: TRBV19

cdr3_aa: CASSDSNSGVDTQYF
j_call: TRBJ2-3
v_call: TRBV6-4

cdr3_aa: CASSPGTGFGYTF
j_call: TRBJ1-2
v_call: TRBV18

cdr3_aa: CASSIKWGGDQYF
j_call: TRBJ2-3
v_call: TRBV6-4

cdr3_aa: CASSFRVSEGQHF
j_call: TRBJ1-5
v_call: TRBV12-3/TRBV12-4

cdr3_aa: CASSTTGGSNEKLFF
j_call: TRBJ1-4
v_call: TRBV7-2

cdr3_aa: CASSQGPGGTEAFF
j_call: TRBJ1-1
v_call: TRBV3-1/TRBV3-2

cdr3_aa: CASSERGRSYNEQFF
j_call: TRBJ2-1
v_call: TRBV6-1

cdr3_aa: CASTPIPRTEAFF
j_call: TRBJ1-1
v_call: TRBV12-3/TRBV12-4

cdr3_aa: CASSLPRGNTEAFF
j_call: TRBJ1-1
v_call: TRBV5-4

cdr3_aa: CASTTPFSGYNEQFF
j_call: TRBJ2-1
v_call: TRBV5-4

cdr3_aa: CASKDAGRPNEKLFF
j_call: TRBJ1-4
v_call: TRBV19

cdr3_aa: CASSQSGTGSYEQYF
j_call: TRBJ2-7
v_call: TRBV23-1

cdr3_aa: CAISDYNGADTQYF
j_call: TRBJ2-3
v_call: TRBV10-3